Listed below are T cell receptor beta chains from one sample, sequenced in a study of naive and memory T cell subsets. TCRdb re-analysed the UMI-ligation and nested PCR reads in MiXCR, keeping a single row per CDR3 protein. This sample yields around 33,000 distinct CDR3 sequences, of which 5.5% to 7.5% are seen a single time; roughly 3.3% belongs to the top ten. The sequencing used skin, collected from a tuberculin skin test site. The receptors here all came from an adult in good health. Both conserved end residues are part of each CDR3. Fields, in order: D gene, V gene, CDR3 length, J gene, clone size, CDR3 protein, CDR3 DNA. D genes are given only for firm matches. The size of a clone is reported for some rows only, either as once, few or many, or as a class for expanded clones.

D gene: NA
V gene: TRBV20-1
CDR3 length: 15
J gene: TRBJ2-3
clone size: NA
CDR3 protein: CSARDRHGGSIGQYF
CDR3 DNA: TGCAGTGCTAGAGATCGGCACGGGGGTTCCATTGGGCAGTATTTT

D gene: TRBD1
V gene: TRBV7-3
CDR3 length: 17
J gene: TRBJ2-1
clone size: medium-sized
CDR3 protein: CASSSHFQGTGGNEQFF
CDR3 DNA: TGTGCCAGCAGCTCCCACTTCCAAGGGACAGGGGGAAATGAGCAGTTCTTC

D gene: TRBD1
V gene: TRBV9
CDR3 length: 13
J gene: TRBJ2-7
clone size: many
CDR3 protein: CASSAGQEIEQYF
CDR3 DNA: TGTGCCAGCAGCGCGGGACAGGAGATCGAGCAGTACTTC

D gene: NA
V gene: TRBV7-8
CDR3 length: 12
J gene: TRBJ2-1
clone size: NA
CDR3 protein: CASSSSTNEQFF
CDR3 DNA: TGTGCCAGCAGTTCCAGCACCAATGAGCAGTTCTTC

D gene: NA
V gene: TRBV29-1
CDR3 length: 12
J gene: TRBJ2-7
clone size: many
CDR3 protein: CSALDSSYEQYF
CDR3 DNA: TGCAGCGCATTGGACAGCTCCTACGAGCAGTACTTC

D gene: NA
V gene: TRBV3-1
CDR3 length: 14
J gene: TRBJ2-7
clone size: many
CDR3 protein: CASSRFSNVGEQYF
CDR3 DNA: TGTGCCAGCAGCCGATTTAGCAATGTTGGCGAGCAGTACTTC

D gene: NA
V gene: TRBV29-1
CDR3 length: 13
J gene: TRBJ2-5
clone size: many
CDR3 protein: CSVRGGAGETQYF
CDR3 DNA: TGCAGCGTTCGGGGTGGTGCGGGAGAGACCCAGTACTTC

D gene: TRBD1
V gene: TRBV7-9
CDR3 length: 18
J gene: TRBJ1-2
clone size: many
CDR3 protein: CASSFERSDRFSNYGYTF
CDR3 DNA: TGTGCCAGCAGCTTTGAGAGATCGGACAGGTTCTCTAACTATGGCTACACCTTC

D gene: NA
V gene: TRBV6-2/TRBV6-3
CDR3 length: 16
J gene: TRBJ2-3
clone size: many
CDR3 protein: CASSYSARSRVHTQYF
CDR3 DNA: TGTGCCAGCAGTTACTCGGCCAGGTCCCGTGTGCATACGCAGTATTTT

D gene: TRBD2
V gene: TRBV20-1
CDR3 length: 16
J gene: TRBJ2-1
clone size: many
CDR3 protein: CSAAGTSGVDYNEQFF
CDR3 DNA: TGCAGTGCGGCCGGGACTAGCGGGGTTGATTACAATGAGCAGTTCTTC

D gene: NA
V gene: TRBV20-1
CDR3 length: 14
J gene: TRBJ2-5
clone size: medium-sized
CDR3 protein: CSAHETGYQETQYF
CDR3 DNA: TGCAGTGCTCACGAGACTGGATACCAAGAGACCCAGTACTTC

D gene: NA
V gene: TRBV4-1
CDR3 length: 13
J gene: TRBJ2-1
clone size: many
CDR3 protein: CASSQALRLEQFF
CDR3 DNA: TGCGCCAGCAGCCAAGCCCTCAGGTTGGAGCAGTTCTTC

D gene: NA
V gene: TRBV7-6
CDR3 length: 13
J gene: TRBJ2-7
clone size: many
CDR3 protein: CASSLKGGSEQYF
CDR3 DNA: TGTGCCAGCAGCTTAAAGGGGGGCTCCGAGCAGTACTTC

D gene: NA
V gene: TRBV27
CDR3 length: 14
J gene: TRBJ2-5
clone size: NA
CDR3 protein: CASSGVGAQETQYF
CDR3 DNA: TGTGCCAGCAGTGGGGTTGGGGCCCAAGAGACCCAGTACTTC

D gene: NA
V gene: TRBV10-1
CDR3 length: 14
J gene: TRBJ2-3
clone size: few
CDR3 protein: CASSQGVTTDTQYF
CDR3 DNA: TGCGCCAGCAGCCAGGGTGTGACCACAGATACGCAGTATTTT

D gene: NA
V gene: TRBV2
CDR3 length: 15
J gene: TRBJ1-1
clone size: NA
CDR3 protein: CASREEGRGNTEAFF
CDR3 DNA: TGTGCCAGCAGAGAAGAGGGACGAGGAAACACTGAAGCTTTCTTT

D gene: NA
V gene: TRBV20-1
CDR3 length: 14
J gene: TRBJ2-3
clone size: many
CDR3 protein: CSASIPRNTDTQYF
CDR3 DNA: TGCAGTGCTAGTATTCCTAGAAACACAGATACGCAGTATTTT

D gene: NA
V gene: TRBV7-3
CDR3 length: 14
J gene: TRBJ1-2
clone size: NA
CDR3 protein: CASSLTQGNYGYTF
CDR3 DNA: TGTGCCAGCAGCTTAACCCAGGGGAACTATGGCTACACCTTC

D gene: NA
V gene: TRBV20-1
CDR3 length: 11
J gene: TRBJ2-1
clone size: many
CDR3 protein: CSAVGPNEQFF
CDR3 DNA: TGCAGTGCGGTTGGGCCGAATGAGCAGTTCTTC

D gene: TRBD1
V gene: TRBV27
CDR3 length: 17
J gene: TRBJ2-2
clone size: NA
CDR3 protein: CASSLGFGQGGSGELFF
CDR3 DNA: TGTGCCAGCAGTCTGGGTTTTGGACAGGGGGGGTCCGGGGAGCTGTTTTTT

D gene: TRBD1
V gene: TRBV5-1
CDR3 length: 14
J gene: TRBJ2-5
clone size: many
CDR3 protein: CASSGRTGRETQYF
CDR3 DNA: TGCGCCAGCAGCGGCCGGACAGGGAGAGAGACCCAGTACTTC

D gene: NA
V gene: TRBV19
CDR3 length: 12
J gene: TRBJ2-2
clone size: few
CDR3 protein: CASSSATGELFF
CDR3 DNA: TGTGCCAGTAGTTCCGCTACCGGGGAGCTGTTTTTT

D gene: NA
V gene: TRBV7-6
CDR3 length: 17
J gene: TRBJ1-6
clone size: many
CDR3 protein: CASSFSAPGAGNSPLHF
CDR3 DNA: TGTGCCAGCAGTTTTTCTGCACCCGGGGCTGGCAATTCACCCCTCCACTTT

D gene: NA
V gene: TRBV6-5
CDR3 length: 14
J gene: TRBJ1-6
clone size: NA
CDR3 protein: CASRSGVYNSPLHF
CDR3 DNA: TGTGCCAGCAGATCTGGGGTCTATAATTCACCCCTCCACTTT

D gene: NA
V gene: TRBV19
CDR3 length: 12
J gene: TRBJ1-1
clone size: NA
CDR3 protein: CASSAGFTEAFF
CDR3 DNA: TGTGCCAGTAGTGCAGGATTCACTGAAGCTTTCTTT

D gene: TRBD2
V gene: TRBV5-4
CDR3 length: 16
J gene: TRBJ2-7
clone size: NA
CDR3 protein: CASSLIAGDHSYEQYF
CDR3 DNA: TGTGCCAGCAGCTTGATAGCGGGGGACCATTCCTACGAGCAGTACTTC

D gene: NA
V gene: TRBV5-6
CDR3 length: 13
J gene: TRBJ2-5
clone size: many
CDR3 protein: CASSPESFETQYF
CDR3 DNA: TGTGCCAGCAGCCCCGAGAGTTTCGAGACCCAGTACTTC

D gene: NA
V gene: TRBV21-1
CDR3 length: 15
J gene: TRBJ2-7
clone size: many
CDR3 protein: CASSKVEDSTYEQYF
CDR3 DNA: TGTGCCAGCAGCAAAGTTGAGGACAGCACCTACGAGCAGTACTTC

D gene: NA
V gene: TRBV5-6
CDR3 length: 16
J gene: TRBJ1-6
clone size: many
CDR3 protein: CASSLEAGRRNSPLHF
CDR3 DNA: TGTGCCAGCAGCTTGGAGGCAGGGAGGAGAAATTCACCCCTCCACTTT

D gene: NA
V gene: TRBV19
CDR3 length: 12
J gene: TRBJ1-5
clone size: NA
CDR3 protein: CATRAGNQPQHF
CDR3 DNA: TGTGCCACCCGCGCGGGGAATCAGCCCCAGCATTTT

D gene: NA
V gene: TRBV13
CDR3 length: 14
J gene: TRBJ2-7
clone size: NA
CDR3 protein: CASSSYWTPYEQYF
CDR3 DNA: TGTGCCAGCAGCTCATACTGGACTCCCTACGAGCAGTACTTC

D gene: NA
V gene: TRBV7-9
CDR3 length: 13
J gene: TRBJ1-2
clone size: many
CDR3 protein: CASSSDSTYGYTF
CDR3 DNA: TGTGCCAGCAGCTCTGACAGTACCTATGGCTACACCTTC

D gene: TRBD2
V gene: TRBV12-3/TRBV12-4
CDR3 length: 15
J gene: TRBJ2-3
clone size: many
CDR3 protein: CASSLSGGASDTQYF
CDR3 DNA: TGTGCCAGCAGCCTCAGCGGGGGGGCCTCAGATACGCAGTATTTT

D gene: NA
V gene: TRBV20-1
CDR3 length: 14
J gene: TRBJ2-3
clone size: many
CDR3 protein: CSARDSASTDTQYF
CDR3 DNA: TGCAGTGCTAGAGATTCGGCTAGTACAGATACGCAGTATTTT

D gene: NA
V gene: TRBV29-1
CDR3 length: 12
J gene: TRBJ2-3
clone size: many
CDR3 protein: CSVLLLPDTQYF
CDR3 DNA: TGCAGCGTTCTACTGCTCCCAGATACGCAGTATTTT

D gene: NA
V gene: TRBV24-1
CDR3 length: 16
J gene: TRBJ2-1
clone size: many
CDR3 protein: CATSDSTGGIYNEQFF
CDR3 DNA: TGTGCCACCAGTGATTCAACCGGGGGTATTTACAATGAGCAGTTCTTC

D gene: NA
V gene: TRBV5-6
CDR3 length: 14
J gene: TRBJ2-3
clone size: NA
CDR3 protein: CASSLAAGADTQYF
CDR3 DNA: TGTGCCAGCAGCTTGGCCGCAGGGGCAGATACGCAGTATTTT

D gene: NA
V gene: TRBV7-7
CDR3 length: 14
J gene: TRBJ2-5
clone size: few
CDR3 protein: CASSSLNGGRSQYF
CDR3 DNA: TGTGCCAGCAGCTCCCTTAACGGGGGACGGTCCCAGTACTTC

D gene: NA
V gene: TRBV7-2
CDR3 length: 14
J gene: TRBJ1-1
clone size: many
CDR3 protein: CASKLPGRGTEAFF
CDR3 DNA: TGTGCCAGCAAACTACCGGGGAGAGGAACTGAAGCTTTCTTT

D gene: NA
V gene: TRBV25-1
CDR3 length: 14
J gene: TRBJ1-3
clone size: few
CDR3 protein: CASSSGGIGNTIYF
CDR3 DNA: TGTGCCAGCAGTTCCGGGGGTATAGGAAACACCATATATTTT

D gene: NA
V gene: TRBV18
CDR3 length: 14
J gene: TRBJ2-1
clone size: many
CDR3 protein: CASSAQISYNEQFF
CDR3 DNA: TGTGCCAGCTCGGCACAGATCTCCTACAATGAGCAGTTCTTC

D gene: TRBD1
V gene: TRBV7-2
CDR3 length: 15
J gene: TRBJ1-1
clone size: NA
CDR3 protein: CASSWDGTGGTEAFF
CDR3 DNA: TGTGCCAGCAGCTGGGACGGGACAGGTGGCACTGAAGCTTTCTTT

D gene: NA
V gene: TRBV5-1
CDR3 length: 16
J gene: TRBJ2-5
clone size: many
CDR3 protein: CASSLAPPAGAETQYF
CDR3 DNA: TGCGCCAGCAGCTTGGCACCACCGGCGGGGGCGGAGACCCAGTACTTC

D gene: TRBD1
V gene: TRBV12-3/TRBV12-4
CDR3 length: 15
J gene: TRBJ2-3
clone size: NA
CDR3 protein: CASSPGTASTDTQYF
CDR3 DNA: TGTGCCAGCAGCCCCGGGACAGCCAGCACAGATACGCAGTATTTT

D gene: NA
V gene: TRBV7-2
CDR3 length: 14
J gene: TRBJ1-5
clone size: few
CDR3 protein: CASSPINSNQPQHF
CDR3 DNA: TGTGCCAGCAGCCCGATTAATAGCAATCAGCCCCAGCATTTT

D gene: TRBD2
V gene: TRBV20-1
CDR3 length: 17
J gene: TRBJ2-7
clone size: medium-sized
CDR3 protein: CSARDETGTSGGYEQYF
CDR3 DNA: TGCAGTGCTAGAGACGAAACAGGGACTAGCGGGGGCTACGAGCAGTACTTC

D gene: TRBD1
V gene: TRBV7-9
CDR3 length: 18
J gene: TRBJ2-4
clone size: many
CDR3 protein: CASSWPGQGAGAKNIQYF
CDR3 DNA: TGTGCCAGCAGCTGGCCGGGACAGGGGGCAGGAGCCAAAAACATTCAGTACTTC

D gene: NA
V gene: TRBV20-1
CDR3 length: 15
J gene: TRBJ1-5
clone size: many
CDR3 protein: CSAPEGGLGNQPQHF
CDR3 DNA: TGCAGTGCTCCGGAAGGGGGTTTAGGCAATCAGCCCCAGCATTTT